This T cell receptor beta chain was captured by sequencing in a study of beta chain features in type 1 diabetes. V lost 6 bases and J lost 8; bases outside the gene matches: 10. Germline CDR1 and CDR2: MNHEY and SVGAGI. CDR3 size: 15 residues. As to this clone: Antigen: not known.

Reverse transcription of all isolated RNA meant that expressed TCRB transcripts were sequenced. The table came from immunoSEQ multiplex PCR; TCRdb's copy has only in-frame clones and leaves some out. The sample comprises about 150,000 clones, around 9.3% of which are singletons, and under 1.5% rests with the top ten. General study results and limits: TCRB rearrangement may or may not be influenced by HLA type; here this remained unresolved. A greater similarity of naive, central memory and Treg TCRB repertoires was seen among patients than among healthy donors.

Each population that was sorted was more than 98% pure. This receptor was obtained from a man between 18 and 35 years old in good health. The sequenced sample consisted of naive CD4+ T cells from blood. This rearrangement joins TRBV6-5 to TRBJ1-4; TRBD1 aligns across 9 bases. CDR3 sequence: CASSLNRGRREKLFF. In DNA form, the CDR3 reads TGTGCCAGCAGCCTCAACAGGGGGCGGAGGGAAAAACTGTTTTTT.